Presented here are 23 T cell receptor beta chains from one specimen sequenced in a study of T cells after yellow fever vaccination. In TCRdb, the 5' RACE reads were re-called with MiXCR into one record per CDR3 protein. The sample lists about 130,000 distinct CDR3 sequences, under 8% occurring once. The source material was CD4+ T cells sorted from PBMCs, sampled about 10 days after the first yellow fever vaccination. The source is a man between 18 and 29 years old who received the YFV17D yellow fever vaccine.

This clonotype came up many times. The rearrangement uses TRBV18 and TRBJ2-7; D is unclear. The CDR3 loop spans 12 amino acids. The V end lost 3 bases, the J end lost 1 base, and 4 bases lay between the germline ends. Germline assignment: CDR1 KGHSH and CDR2 LQKENI. CDR3 bases: TGTGCCAGCTCACCTATGTCCTACGAGCAGTACTTC. Translation gives CASSPMSYEQYF.

The sample holds many counts of this clonotype. The chain combines TRBV10-3 with TRBJ1-3, with D perhaps TRBD1 (5 bases). This CDR3 is built from 16 residues. CDR1 is ENHRY and CDR2 is SYGVKD in the germline V gene. The germline V and J ends were trimmed by 6 bases and 0 bases, with 15 bases remaining between them. The CDR3 DNA follows: TGTGCCATCAGCGGGGGGATATCGTACTCTGGAAACACCATATATTTT. It encodes CAISGGISYSGNTIYF.

The chain recombines TRBV3-1 with TRBJ2-5, with D unresolved. The CDR3 has 14 amino acids. The V gene lost 0 bases and the J gene lost 9 bases, with 14 bases spanning the gap. The germline V gene encodes CDR1 LGHDT and CDR2 YNNKEL (reference sequence). The CDR3 bases are TGTGCCAGCAGCCAAGATCTCGGTTTTAGGGCCCAGTACTTC. Encoded protein: CASSQDLGFRAQYF.

This clonotype was seen ten or more times. The V call is TRBV12-3 or TRBV12-4, the J call TRBJ1-4; D gene unclear. This CDR3 has 14 amino acids. Trimming removed 2 bases from V and 4 bases from J, with 8 bases in between. The CDR3 protein is CASSLRQSNEKLFF. In DNA, the CDR3 is TGTGCCAGCAGTTTAAGGCAGAGTAATGAAAAACTGTTTTTT.

Ten or more counts support this clonotype. This rearrangement joins TRBV3-1 to TRBJ2-1; D is unclear. This CDR3 has 15 amino acids. Germline CDR1 is LGHDT and CDR2 is YNNKEL (reference sequence). With 4 bases removed from V and 7 bases from J, the gap between germline ends came to 17 bases. The CDR3 DNA reads TGTGCCAGCAGCCGGATGGGCAGGCCGAGGAATGAGCAGTTCTTC. Amino acids: CASSRMGRPRNEQFF.

This clonotype was seen at least ten times. The chain has TRBV20-1 and TRBJ1-5; no clear D. Deletions cut 1 base from V and 7 bases from J, with 11 bases between. CDR3 length equals 13 residues. CDR1 is DFQATT and CDR2 is SNEGSKA in the germline V gene (reference sequence). CDR3 sequence: CSARAPIVQPQHF. The CDR3, as DNA: TGCAGTGCTAGAGCCCCTATCGTACAGCCCCAGCATTTT.

Ten or more counts support this clonotype. The chain employs TRBV9 and TRBJ2-5; D uncertain. Trimming removed 2 bases from V and 2 bases from J, with 4 bases in between. Germline CDR1 and CDR2: SGDLS and YYNGEE. The CDR3 extends over 12 amino acids. This chain's CDR3 is CASSVSQETQYF. The DNA for the CDR3 is TGTGCCAGCAGCGTCTCTCAAGAGACCCAGTACTTC.

This clonotype was counted ten times or more. This chain links TRBV7-3 with TRBJ1-6; a possible D gene is TRBD1 (5 bases). The germline V and J ends were trimmed by 5 bases and 6 bases, with 14 bases remaining between them. CDR1 and CDR2 from the germline V gene are SGHTA and FQGTGA. This CDR3 has 15 amino acids. For the CDR3, the DNA is TGTGCCAGCAGCGGCGGCCAGGGCCCTAATTCACCCCTCCACTTT. This encodes CASSGGQGPNSPLHF.

This clonotype has more than one count but fewer than ten. CDR3 sequence (DNA): TGTGCCAGCAGCCCCACAGGGTTTGAACAGCCCCAGCATTTT. It encodes CASSPTGFEQPQHF. V gene TRBV7-2 combines with J gene TRBJ1-5; D might be TRBD1 (6 bases). The V gene lost 5 bases and the J gene lost 7 bases, with 15 bases spanning the gap. The CDR3 consists of 14 residues. The V gene's germline CDR1 is SGHTA and CDR2 FQGNSA.

This clonotype appeared many times. This chain joins TRBV20-1 and TRBJ2-1, with unresolved D. The CDR3 totals 14 residues. V was shortened by 3 bases and J by 1 base, with 10 bases between the two germline ends. Looked up from germline, CDR1 is DFQATT and CDR2 is SNEGSKA (reference sequence). The DNA for the CDR3 is TGCAGTGCTAGCCCCGCGTCATCCTACAATGAGCAGTTCTTC. Amino acids: CSASPASSYNEQFF.

The table lists this clonotype with a few counts. This sequence joins TRBV19 and TRBJ1-2; D is possibly TRBD1 (5 bases). V was trimmed by 3 bases and J by 7 bases, leaving 9 bases between them. Per the germline V gene, CDR1 is LNHDA and CDR2 is SQIVND (reference sequence). The CDR3 runs to 12 residues. The CDR3 sequence: CASSMGRVGYTF. The CDR3, as DNA: TGTGCCAGTAGTATGGGCAGGGTTGGCTACACCTTC.

This clonotype was seen a handful of times. V and J are TRBV5-6 and TRBJ2-5; D is undetermined. Deletions cut 2 bases from V and 0 bases from J, with 8 bases between. The CDR3 loop spans 14 amino acids. Germline V CDR1 and CDR2: SGHDT, YYEEEE. The CDR3 here is CASSFDKNQETQYF. CDR3 nucleotide sequence: TGTGCCAGCAGCTTTGATAAGAACCAAGAGACCCAGTACTTC.

This clonotype was detected a few times. This CDR3 is CASHREAGANVLTF. The CDR3 DNA reads TGTGCCAGTCACAGGGAAGCTGGGGCCAACGTCCTGACTTTC. The J gene is TRBJ2-6, the V gene TRBV12-3 or TRBV12-4; a possible D gene is TRBD1 (6 bases). This CDR3 has 14 amino acids. Trimming pared 9 bases from V and 2 bases from J, leaving 11 bases between.

The chain couples TRBV5-6 to TRBJ1-6; the D is unclear. This CDR3 spans 13 amino acids. Germline lookup yields CDR1 SGHDT and CDR2 YYEEEE. The V and J ends lost 7 bases and 10 bases respectively, with 15 bases between them. In nucleotides, the CDR3 is TGTGCCAGCCCACCGGACCGGCGATCACCCCTCCACTTT. Its protein product is CASPPDRRSPLHF.

This clonotype was counted ten times or more. The V call is TRBV11-2, the J call TRBJ2-6, with TRBD1 matching 7 bases. This CDR3 has 18 residues. V lost 4 bases, J lost 0 bases, and 9 bases stayed unmatched. Looked up from germline, CDR1 is SGHAT and CDR2 is FQNNGV. CDR3 residues: CASSYVGTANSGANVLTF. In nucleotides, the CDR3 is TGTGCCAGCAGCTATGTAGGGACAGCCAACTCTGGGGCCAACGTCCTGACTTTC. Based on the CDR3 plus reference TRBV11-2 and TRBJ2-6, the full variable domain is EAGVAQSPRYKIIEKRQSVAFWCNPISGHATLYWYQQILGQGPKLLIQFQNNGVVDDSQLPKDRFSAERLKGVDSTLKIQPAKLEDSAVYLCASSYVGTANSGANVLTFGAGSRLTVL.

This clonotype was seen at least ten times. The rearrangement uses TRBV2 and TRBJ1-1; D unresolved. V was shortened by 7 bases and J by 2 bases, with 14 bases between the two germline ends. This CDR3 comprises 14 residues. Germline values: CDR1 SNHLY, CDR2 FYNNEI. Here the CDR3 reads CASKMTRENTEAFF. The CDR3 nucleotides read TGTGCCAGCAAAATGACACGGGAAAACACTGAAGCTTTCTTT.

This clonotype was recorded many times. The gene calls are TRBV3-1 and TRBJ2-3; tentatively, D is TRBD1 or TRBD2 (6 bases each). Germline assignment: CDR1 LGHDT and CDR2 YNNKEL (reference sequence). Trimming shortened V by 4 bases and J by 5 bases, and 25 bases separated the two germline ends. The CDR3 has 18 residues. The CDR3 reads CASSPPPVRGPKRDTQYF. DNA for the CDR3: TGTGCCAGCAGCCCCCCCCCTGTCCGGGGGCCGAAGCGAGATACGCAGTATTTT.

In its sample, this clonotype was seen many times. The CDR3 loop reads CASSLLAGAGETQYF. For the CDR3, the DNA is TGTGCCAGCAGCTTGCTAGCGGGGGCTGGGGAGACCCAGTACTTC. The chain carries TRBV7-3 and TRBJ2-5; 10 nucleotides agree with TRBD2. This CDR3 comprises 15 residues. The V gene's germline CDR1 is SGHTA and CDR2 FQGTGA. J lost 5 bases, V lost 3 bases, and 6 bases had no gene match.

This rearrangement joins TRBV5-4 to TRBJ2-3; D might be TRBD1 (6 bases). The CDR3 loop spans 13 amino acids. V lost 7 bases, J lost 4 bases, and 13 bases lay in between. Germline CDR1 reads SGHNT; CDR2 reads YYREEE (reference sequence). DNA of the CDR3: TGTGCCAGCGCACGACAGGATCCAGATACGCAGTATTTT. This encodes CASARQDPDTQYF.

On this clonotype itself: A much larger clone lies a single base off, so this may be a read error. V usage is TRBV3-1 and J usage is TRBJ2-5, with D possibly matching TRBD2 (5 bases). V lost 4 bases and J lost 1, with 13 bases in between. From germline, CDR1 is LGHDT and CDR2 YNNKEL (reference sequence). This CDR3 has 15 amino acids. The CDR3 spells CASSPRVGVQETQYF. The CDR3 nucleotides read TGTGCCAGCAGCCCCCGGGTCGGGGTCCAAGAGACCCAGTACTTC.

By proportion, this clonotype is medium-sized. The chain uses TRBV12-3 or TRBV12-4 and TRBJ1-1, with 7 bases lining up with TRBD1. The J segment lost 10 bases and the V segment lost 8 bases, leaving 25 bases of the junction unmatched. CDR3 length equals 17 residues. The CDR3 bases are TGTGCCAGCCGAACCTACGACATTACAGGGGCAAAATATGGAGCTTTCTTT. It encodes CASRTYDITGAKYGAFF.

This clonotype was detected many times. This chain connects TRBV4-3 to TRBJ2-5; 9 bases line up with TRBD1. The CDR3 loop spans 16 amino acids. The germline CDR1 and CDR2 sequences are LGHNA and YSLEER. Trimming removed 1 base from V and 5 bases from J; junction bases left unmatched: 8. The CDR3 spells CASSQGDRGSVETQYF. The CDR3 coding sequence is TGCGCCAGCAGCCAAGGAGACAGGGGGAGCGTGGAGACCCAGTACTTC.

This clonotype was counted ten times or more. The V gene is TRBV7-9, the J gene TRBJ2-1; D is perhaps TRBD2 (5 bases). Trimming cost V 5 bases and J 8 bases, with 13 bases left between them. This CDR3 has 13 amino acids. CDR1 and CDR2 from the germline V gene are SEHNR and FQNEAQ (reference sequence). CDR3: CASSPGQRHEQFF. The CDR3 DNA reads as TGTGCCAGCAGCCCCGGCCAGCGGCATGAGCAGTTCTTC.